These 27 T cell receptor beta chains came from one sample sequenced in a study of T cell responses to AZD1222 COVID-19 vaccine. Only in-frame clones appear in the TCRdb table, and some are missing; sequencing was by immunoSEQ multiplex PCR. The sample has about 100,000 clones; 88% are singletons. Sequences were derived from peripheral blood, sampled on day 0 of AZD1222 vaccination. The source of these receptors is an adult in good health.

The J gene is TRBJ2-7, the V gene TRBV19, with 7 positions matching TRBD1. The germline gives CDR1 LNHDA, CDR2 SQIVND (reference sequence). The CDR3 is 14 amino acids. With 6 bases clipped from V and 3 bases from J, the junction kept 8 bases outside the gene matches. The CDR3: CASRDRDSYYEQYF. DNA of the CDR3: TGTGCCAGTAGGGACCGGGACAGCTACTACGAGCAGTACTTC.

In this sample, this clone turned up once. The chain links TRBV27 to TRBJ1-1; D ambiguous. V dropped 1 base and J dropped 0 bases, with 3 bases sitting between them. CDR1 MNHEY and CDR2 SMNVEV come from the germline V gene (reference sequence). This CDR3 is 13 amino acids long. CDR3 coding DNA: TGTGCCAGCAGTTTATTCATGAACACTGAAGCTTTCTTT. Amino acid sequence: CASSLFMNTEAFF.

The rearrangement uses TRBV19 and TRBJ1-6, with D uncertain. CDR3 size: 13 residues. Germline assignment: CDR1 LNHDA and CDR2 SQIVND (reference sequence). V lost 0 bases and J lost 5, with 2 bases in between. The CDR3 sequence is CASSIEHNSPLHF. The CDR3 DNA reads TGTGCCAGTAGTATAGAGCATAATTCACCCCTCCACTTT.

This clone was observed a single time. The chain recombines TRBV25-1 with TRBJ1-2, with 10 bases identical to TRBD1. V was pared by 4 bases and J by 0 bases, with 2 bases of the junction left unmatched. There are 15 residues in the CDR3. Germline lookup yields CDR1 MGHDK and CDR2 SYGVNS. The CDR3 DNA reads as TGTGCCAGCAGTGGAGGGACAGGGGCTAACTATGGCTACACCTTC. Amino acids: CASSGGTGANYGYTF.

V gene TRBV5-6 combines with J gene TRBJ1-5; 8 nucleotides agree with TRBD1. CDR3 length: 14 residues. With 5 bases clipped from V and 5 bases from J, the junction kept 6 bases outside the gene matches. Looked up from germline, CDR1 is SGHDT and CDR2 is YYEEEE. The CDR3 nucleotides read TGTGCCAGCAGTTATACAGGGGGGGATCAGCCCCAGCATTTT. Translated: CASSYTGGDQPQHF. The variable domain in full, completed from reference TRBV5-6 and TRBJ1-5, reads DAGVTQSPTHLIKTRGQQVTLRCSPKSGHDTVSWYQQALGQGPQFIFQYYEEEERQRGNFPDRFSGHQFPNYSSELNVNALLLGDSALYLCASSYTGGDQPQHFGDGTRLSIL.

Comment on this clone: This sample also contains other DNA sequences that code for the same CDR3. This chain connects TRBV4-2 to TRBJ2-7, with 8 bases fitting TRBD1. J gave up 4 bases and V 1 base, and 12 bases lay outside the gene matches. This CDR3 contains 17 residues. Per germline, CDR1 LGHNA and CDR2 YNFKEQ. The CDR3 DNA reads as TGTGCCAGCAGCCAAGCGTCATCAGGGGGCGCCTCTTACGAGCAGTACTTC. It specifies CASSQASSGGASYEQYF.

The chain uses TRBV7-9 and TRBJ1-1; tentatively, D is TRBD1 (5 bases). V was shortened by 5 bases and J by 0 bases, with 13 bases between the two germline ends. The CDR3 spans 15 residues. CDR1 and CDR2 (germline): SEHNR, FQNEAQ (reference sequence). CDR3 sequence reads: CASSPSGPLNTEAFF. The DNA of the CDR3 is TGTGCCAGCAGCCCCTCGGGACCATTGAACACTGAAGCTTTCTTT. The complete variable domain, with remaining parts taken from reference TRBV7-9 and TRBJ1-1, reads DTGVSQNPRHKITKRGQNVTFRCDPISEHNRLYWYRQTLGQGPEFLTYFQNEAQLEKSRLLSDRFSAERPKGSFSTLEIQRTEQGDSAMYLCASSPSGPLNTEAFFGQGTRLTVV.

This sequence joins TRBV28 and TRBJ2-1, with TRBD2 identical over 11 bases. The CDR3 extends over 14 amino acids. With 6 bases clipped from V and 8 bases from J, the junction kept 6 bases outside the gene matches. Per germline, CDR1 MDHEN and CDR2 SYDVKM. The CDR3 nucleotides read TGTGCCAGCAGGGGACTAGCGGCTTCGGATGAGCAGTTCTTC. Translated: CASRGLAASDEQFF.

The chain carries TRBV7-2 and TRBJ2-5, with 8 bases that match TRBD2. J was trimmed by 3 bases and V by 2 bases; bases with no gene match: 2. The CDR3 is made up of 14 amino acids. From germline, CDR1 is SGHTA and CDR2 FQGNSA. The CDR3 bases are TGTGCCAGCAGCTTAATACTAGCGGAAGAGACCCAGTACTTC. Its translation is CASSLILAEETQYF.

The J gene is TRBJ2-1, the V gene TRBV9; maybe TRBD1 (5 bases). The V gene lost 4 bases and the J gene lost 8 bases, with 19 bases spanning the gap. The CDR3 is 15 amino acids. Germline assignment: CDR1 SGDLS and CDR2 YYNGEE. In nucleotides, the CDR3 is TGTGCCAGCAGCCTGAATCAAGGGGCCAGGGATGAGCAGTTCTTC. Translated: CASSLNQGARDEQFF. Using reference TRBV9 and TRBJ2-1 for the parts outside the CDR3, the full variable domain is DSGVTQTPKHLITATGQRVTLRCSPRSGDLSVYWYQQSLDQGLQFLIQYYNGEERAKGNILERFSAQQFPDLHSELNLSSLELGDSALYFCASSLNQGARDEQFFGPGTRLTVL.

The V gene is TRBV6-2 or TRBV6-3, the J gene TRBJ2-1; 7 bases line up with TRBD2. Per germline, CDR1 MNHEY and CDR2 SVGEGT. J lost 0 bases, V lost 7 bases, and 9 bases had no gene match. CDR3 length: 16 amino acids. CDR3 sequence: CASNPSGEGSYNEQFF. The CDR3 nucleotides are TGTGCCAGCAACCCAAGCGGGGAGGGCTCCTACAATGAGCAGTTCTTC.

The chain combines TRBV4-3 with TRBJ1-5; no reliable D call. Trimming pared 0 bases from V and 5 bases from J, leaving 20 bases between. CDR3 size: 18 residues. Looked up from germline, CDR1 is LGHNA and CDR2 is YSLEER. The CDR3 loop is CASSQDAEGGREYQPQHF. The DNA for the CDR3 is TGCGCCAGCAGCCAAGATGCGGAGGGAGGTCGGGAATATCAGCCCCAGCATTTT.

This CDR3 is CASSRQGTNEKLFF. CDR3 coding DNA: TGTGCCAGCTCACGACAGGGAACTAATGAAAAACTGTTTTTT. The J gene is TRBJ1-4, the V gene TRBV18; 7 bases match TRBD1. Germline V CDR1 and CDR2: KGHSH, LQKENI. The trim removed 4 bases at V and 1 base at J, leaving 0 bases unmatched. The CDR3 sequence is 14 residues long. The full variable domain, with the rest looked up from reference TRBV18 and TRBJ1-4, is NAGVMQNPRHLVRRRGQEARLRCSPMKGHSHVYWYRQLPEEGLKFMVYLQKENIIDESGMPKERFSAEFPKEGPSILRIQQVVRGDSAAYFCASSRQGTNEKLFFGSGTQLSVL.

The genes are TRBV6-5 and TRBJ1-2; D is unresolved. CDR1 is MNHEY and CDR2 is SVGAGI in the germline V gene. Trimming shortened V by 4 bases and J by 7 bases, and 13 bases separated the two germline ends. CDR3 size: 13 residues. The CDR3 DNA reads as TGTGCCAGCAGTTCCCTCGAAGAACGTGGCTACACCTTC. Protein product: CASSSLEERGYTF.

This clone was counted between two and nine times. The V and J genes are TRBV29-1 and TRBJ2-1, with a possible D match to TRBD1 (8 bases). V shed 4 bases and J shed 1 base, with 20 bases lying between them. Germline V lookup: CDR1 SQVTM, CDR2 ANQGSEA. The CDR3 length is 17 residues. Written as DNA, the CDR3 is TGCAGCGTTGGACGAGCGGGACAGGTCCCTTCCTACAATGAGCAGTTCTTC. It translates to CSVGRAGQVPSYNEQFF.

The CDR3 region is CASSFYGQPGGHSPLHF. Written as DNA, the CDR3 is TGTGCCAGCAGCTTTTACGGACAGCCAGGAGGTCATTCACCCCTCCACTTT. The rearrangement links TRBV11-2 to TRBJ1-6; weak D call: TRBD1 (6 bases). CDR3 size: 17 residues. Germline CDR1 is SGHAT and CDR2 is FQNNGV. V dropped 3 bases and J dropped 8 bases, with 20 bases sitting between them. The full variable domain, with the rest looked up from reference TRBV11-2 and TRBJ1-6, is EAGVAQSPRYKIIEKRQSVAFWCNPISGHATLYWYQQILGQGPKLLIQFQNNGVVDDSQLPKDRFSAERLKGVDSTLKIQPAKLEDSAVYLCASSFYGQPGGHSPLHFGNGTRLTVT.

The chain couples TRBV9 to TRBJ2-2; 15 bases map to TRBD2. V shed 4 bases and J 5 bases; nucleotides not matched to a gene: 3. This CDR3 has 16 residues. From germline, CDR1 is SGDLS and CDR2 YYNGEE. The CDR3 DNA follows: TGTGCCAGCAGCATCGGACTAGCGGGAGGGACCGGGGAGCTGTTTTTT. It yields the protein CASSIGLAGGTGELFF.

The rearrangement uses TRBV5-1 and TRBJ1-4; 9 bases are a match to TRBD1. With 4 bases clipped from V and 7 bases from J, the junction kept 8 bases outside the gene matches. Germline CDR1 reads SGHRS; CDR2 reads YFSETQ. This CDR3 is 15 amino acids long. CDR3 loop: CASSRGQGGAEKLFF. CDR3 nucleotides: TGCGCCAGCAGCCGGGGACAGGGAGGAGCTGAAAAACTGTTTTTT. The full variable domain, with the rest looked up from reference TRBV5-1 and TRBJ1-4, is KAGVTQTPRYLIKTRGQQVTLSCSPISGHRSVSWYQQTPGQGLQFLFEYFSETQRNKGNFPGRFSGRQFSNSRSEMNVSTLELGDSALYLCASSRGQGGAEKLFFGSGTQLSVL.

The gene calls are TRBV6-5 and TRBJ1-2; D gene ambiguous. The CDR3 consists of 13 residues. The germline V gene encodes CDR1 MNHEY and CDR2 SVGAGI. V shed 0 bases and J shed 6 bases, with 8 bases lying between them. CDR3 residues: CASSYSIRHGYTF. Written as DNA, the CDR3 is TGTGCCAGCAGTTACTCGATACGTCATGGCTACACCTTC.

The rearrangement uses TRBV7-8 and TRBJ2-3; D not certain. The CDR3 loop spans 16 amino acids. Germline CDR1 and CDR2: SGHVS and FQNEAQ. With 5 bases removed from V and 1 base from J, the gap between germline ends came to 16 bases. The CDR3 region has the DNA TGTGCCAGCAGCCGAGGACGGGTGTCCGGCACAGATACGCAGTATTTT. This codes for CASSRGRVSGTDTQYF.

This clone was recorded once. The chain links TRBV6-5 to TRBJ2-1; D possibly corresponds to TRBD1 (6 bases). The germline V gene encodes CDR1 MNHEY and CDR2 SVGAGI. The CDR3 has 14 residues. The CDR3, as DNA: TGTGCTTACGGACAGCCCGCTGGCTACAATGAGCAGTTCTTC. This translates into CAYGQPAGYNEQFF.

The CDR3 region has the DNA TGCGCCAGCAGCCAAGCGGGCCACTACACCTTC. Its protein product is CASSQAGHYTF. V gene TRBV4-3 combines with J gene TRBJ1-2, with D uncertain. The V gene's germline CDR1 is LGHNA and CDR2 YSLEER. CDR3 length: 11 amino acids. Trimming shortened V by 1 base and J by 10 bases, and 7 bases separated the two germline ends.

The CDR3 loop is CASGLVGDHEQFF. The CDR3 coding sequence is TGTGCTAGTGGTTTGGTAGGAGACCATGAGCAGTTCTTC. V usage is TRBV12-5 and J usage is TRBJ2-1; no firm D call. The CDR3 runs to 13 residues. Germline V gives CDR1 LGHNT, CDR2 FRNRAP. Trimming cost V 0 bases and J 8 bases, with 8 bases left between them.

The chain employs TRBV5-1 and TRBJ2-5; 8 nucleotides match TRBD1. With 1 base clipped from V and 5 bases from J, the junction kept 4 bases outside the gene matches. CDR1 and CDR2 (germline): SGHRS, YFSETQ. The CDR3 length is 14 residues. Here the CDR3 DNA reads TGCGCCAGCAGCTTGCCAGGGGGCGGGGAGACCCAGTACTTC. This encodes CASSLPGGGETQYF.

The rearrangement links TRBV6-1 to TRBJ1-1; unclear D gene. V was clipped by 1 base and J by 2 bases, with 14 bases between them. CDR3 size: 16 residues. Germline-derived CDR1 and CDR2 are MNHNS and SASEGT. CDR3 protein: CASSEDRDLLNTEAFF. Here the CDR3 DNA reads TGTGCCAGCAGTGAAGACCGGGATCTCCTAAACACTGAAGCTTTCTTT.

The table lists this clone with a count of one. V usage is TRBV19 and J usage is TRBJ2-7; 11 bases map to TRBD2. Germline assignment: CDR1 LNHDA and CDR2 SQIVND (reference sequence). V was clipped by 6 bases and J by 3 bases; unmatched bases: 4. The CDR3 consists of 14 residues. CDR3: CASSGGLAVYEQYF. In nucleotides, the CDR3 is TGTGCCAGTAGCGGGGGACTAGCGGTCTACGAGCAGTACTTC.

The chain combines TRBV20-1 with TRBJ1-1; no clear D gene. Trimming left V 6 bases short and J 6 bases short, with 11 bases between. CDR1 is DFQATT, CDR2 SNEGSKA, per germline (reference sequence). The CDR3 has 11 amino acids. The CDR3 reads CSALRLPEAFF. DNA of the CDR3: TGCAGTGCCCTGAGGCTCCCTGAAGCTTTCTTT.